This paragraph covers one T cell receptor (beta chain) sequence. The data originate from a study of blood T cell repertoires in COVID-19. Data came from immunoSEQ multiplex PCR; TCRdb stores just in-frame clones and leaves some out. The table shows roughly 27,000 clones, with 75% to 95% occurring only once. This CDR3 comprises 13 residues. The trim removed 11 bases at V and 1 base at J, leaving 2 bases unmatched. CDR1 is SNHLY and CDR2 is FYNNEI in the germline V gene. V and J are TRBV2 and TRBJ1-5, with 10 nucleotides matching TRBD1. The sample taken for sequencing was peripheral blood. The source is a human donor with active COVID-19. The donor label of this sample is uncertain. The CDR3 reads CAWGQGSNQPQHF. CDR3 DNA: TGTGCCTGGGGACAGGGGAGCAATCAGCCCCAGCATTTT. Full variable domain (outside the CDR3, taken from reference TRBV2 and TRBJ1-5): EPEVTQTPSHQVTQMGQEVILRCVPISNHLYFYWYRQILGQKVEFLVSFYNNEISEKSEIFDDQFSVERPDGSNFTLKIRSTKLEDSAMYFCAWGQGSNQPQHFGDGTRLSIL.